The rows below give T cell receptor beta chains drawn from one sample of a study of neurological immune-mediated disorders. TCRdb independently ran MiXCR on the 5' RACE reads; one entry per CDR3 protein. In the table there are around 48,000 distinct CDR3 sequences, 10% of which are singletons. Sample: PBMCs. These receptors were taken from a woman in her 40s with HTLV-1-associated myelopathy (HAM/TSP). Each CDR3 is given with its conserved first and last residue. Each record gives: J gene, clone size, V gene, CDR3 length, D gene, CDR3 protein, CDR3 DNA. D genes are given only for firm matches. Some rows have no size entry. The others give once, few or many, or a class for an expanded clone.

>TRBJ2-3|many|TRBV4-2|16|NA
CASSQGSRGVTDTQYF
TGTGCCAGCAGCCAGGGGTCTCGCGGGGTCACAGATACGCAGTATTTT
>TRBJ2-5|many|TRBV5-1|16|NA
CASSLRQGGNQETQYF
TGCGCCAGCAGCTTGCGCCAGGGGGGTAACCAAGAGACCCAGTACTTC
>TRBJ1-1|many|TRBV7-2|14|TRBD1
CASSLQGLGTEAFF
TGTGCCAGCAGTCTACAGGGGCTTGGGACTGAAGCTTTCTTT
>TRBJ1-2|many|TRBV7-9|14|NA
CASSLSGSPTGYTF
TGTGCCAGCAGCTTATCGGGGAGCCCCACAGGCTACACCTTC
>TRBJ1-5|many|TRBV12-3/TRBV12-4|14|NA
CASSLEGSNQPQHF
TGTGCCAGCAGTTTAGAGGGGAGCAATCAGCCCCAGCATTTT
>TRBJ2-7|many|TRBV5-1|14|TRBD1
CASSLTGGPYEQYF
TGCGCCAGCAGCTTGACAGGGGGGCCCTACGAGCAGTACTTC
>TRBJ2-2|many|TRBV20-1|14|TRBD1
CSAYSGQGVGELFF
TGCAGTGCTTACTCGGGACAGGGGGTCGGGGAGCTGTTTTTT
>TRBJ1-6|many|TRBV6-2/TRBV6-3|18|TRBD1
CASSYSRRRGQGESPLHF
TGTGCCAGCAGTTACTCGAGACGGAGGGGGCAGGGAGAATCACCCCTCCACTTT
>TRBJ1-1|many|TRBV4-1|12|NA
CASSQDLYEAFF
TGCGCCAGCAGCCAAGATCTATATGAAGCTTTCTTT
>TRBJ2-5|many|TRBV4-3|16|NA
CASSLAPQQGGETQYF
TGCGCCAGCAGCCTCGCACCTCAACAGGGCGGGGAGACCCAGTACTTC
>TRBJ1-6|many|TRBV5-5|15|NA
CASSLAGGGNSPLHF
TGTGCCAGCAGCTTGGCCGGGGGAGGGAATTCACCCCTCCACTTT
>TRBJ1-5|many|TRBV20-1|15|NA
CSASPGSRSNQPQHF
TGCAGTGCTAGTCCGGGATCTAGGAGCAATCAGCCCCAGCATTTT
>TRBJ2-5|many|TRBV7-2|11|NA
CASSLQETQYF
TGTGCCAGCAGCCTCCAAGAGACCCAGTACTTC
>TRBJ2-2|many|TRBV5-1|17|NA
CASSLTWASEDTGELFF
TGCGCCAGCAGCTTGACCTGGGCTAGCGAGGACACCGGGGAGCTGTTTTTT
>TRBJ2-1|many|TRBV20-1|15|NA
CSASPPRQAYNEQFF
TGCAGTGCTAGCCCCCCCCGACAGGCCTACAATGAGCAGTTCTTC
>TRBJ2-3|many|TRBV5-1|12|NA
CASSSGPDTQYF
TGCGCCAGCAGCTCGGGTCCGGATACGCAGTATTTT
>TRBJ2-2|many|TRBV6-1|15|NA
CASFWGGGDTGELFF
TGTGCCAGCTTTTGGGGAGGGGGCGATACCGGGGAGCTGTTTTTT
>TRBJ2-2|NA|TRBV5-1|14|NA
CASRDQGNTGELFF
TGCGCCAGCCGGGACCAGGGGAACACCGGGGAGCTGTTTTTT
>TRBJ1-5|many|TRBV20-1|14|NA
CSAHIPGGNQPQHF
TGCAGTGCTCACATACCGGGGGGCAATCAGCCCCAGCATTTT
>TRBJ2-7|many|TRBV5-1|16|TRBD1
CASSLMGTGASYEQYF
TGCGCCAGCAGCTTGATGGGGACAGGAGCCTCGTACGAGCAGTACTTC
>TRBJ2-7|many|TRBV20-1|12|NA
CSAGGGRYEQYF
TGCAGTGCAGGGGGGGGCCGCTACGAGCAGTACTTC
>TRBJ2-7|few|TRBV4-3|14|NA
CASSQEADVYEQYF
TGCGCCAGCAGCCAAGAGGCCGATGTTTACGAGCAGTACTTC
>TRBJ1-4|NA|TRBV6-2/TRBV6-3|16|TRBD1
CASSRSTGTGDKKLFF
TGTGCTAGCAGTCGAAGCACCGGGACAGGGGACAAAAAACTGTTTTTT
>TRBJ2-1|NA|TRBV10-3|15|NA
CAISEGGRTYNEQFF
TGTGCCATCAGTGAGGGAGGGCGCACCTACAATGAGCAGTTCTTC
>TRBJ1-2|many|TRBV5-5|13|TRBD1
CASSLNRGYGYTF
TGTGCCAGCAGCTTGAACAGGGGTTATGGCTACACCTTC
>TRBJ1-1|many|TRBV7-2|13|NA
CASSLADSVVAFF
TGTGCCAGCAGCTTAGCGGATTCGGTAGTAGCTTTCTTT
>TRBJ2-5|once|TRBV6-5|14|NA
CARSYKSGRETQYF
TGTGCCCGCAGTTACAAATCCGGGCGGGAGACCCAGTACTTC
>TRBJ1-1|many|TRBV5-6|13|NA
CASSSRTPPEAFF
TGTGCCAGCAGCTCGCGGACCCCCCCTGAAGCTTTCTTT
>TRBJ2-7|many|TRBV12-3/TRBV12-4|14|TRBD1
CASSLVQGTYEQYF
TGTGCCAGCAGTTTAGTACAGGGGACCTACGAGCAGTACTTC
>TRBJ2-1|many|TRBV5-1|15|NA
CASSLQGRPDNEQFF
TGCGCCAGCAGCTTGCAGGGGCGCCCCGACAATGAGCAGTTCTTC
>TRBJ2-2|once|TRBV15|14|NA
CATSSPGYTGELFF
TGTGCCACCAGCAGCCCAGGGTACACCGGGGAGCTGTTTTTT
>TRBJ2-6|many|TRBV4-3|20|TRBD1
CASSQEIEGTAKAGANVLTF
TGCGCCAGCAGCCAAGAAATTGAGGGGACAGCAAAGGCTGGGGCCAACGTCCTGACTTTC
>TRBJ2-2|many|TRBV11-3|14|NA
CASSLGESTGELFF
TGTGCCAGCAGCTTAGGCGAGAGCACCGGGGAGCTGTTTTTT
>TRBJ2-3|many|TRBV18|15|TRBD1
CASSQTGTGMDTQYF
TGTGCCAGCTCGCAAACCGGGACAGGGATGGATACGCAGTATTTT
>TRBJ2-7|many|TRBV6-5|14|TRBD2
CASSYGGGGDEQYF
TGTGCCAGCAGTTACGGCGGGGGAGGGGACGAGCAGTACTTC
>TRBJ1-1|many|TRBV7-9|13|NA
CASSPNRGVEAFF
TGTGCCAGCAGCCCAAATAGGGGGGTAGAAGCTTTCTTT
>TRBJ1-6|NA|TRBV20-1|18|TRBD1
CSAIGTGSIGLYNSPLYF
TGCAGTGCTATAGGGACAGGGTCTATTGGGTTATATAATTCACCTCTCTACTTT
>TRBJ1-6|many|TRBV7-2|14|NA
CASSPRRVNSPLHF
TGTGCCAGCAGCCCCCGCAGGGTTAATTCACCCCTCCACTTT
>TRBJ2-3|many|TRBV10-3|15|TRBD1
CAISGDAAQGDTQYF
TGTGCCATCAGTGGCGACGCAGCACAGGGGGATACGCAGTATTTT
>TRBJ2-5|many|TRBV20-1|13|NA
CSARHRMQETQYF
TGCAGTGCTAGGCACAGAATGCAAGAGACCCAGTACTTC
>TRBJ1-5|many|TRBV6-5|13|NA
CASSQTPGVAQHF
TGTGCCAGCAGCCAAACCCCAGGAGTGGCCCAGCATTTT
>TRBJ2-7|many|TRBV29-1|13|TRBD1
CSVDILDRGGQYF
TGCAGCGTTGATATTTTGGACAGGGGTGGGCAGTACTTC
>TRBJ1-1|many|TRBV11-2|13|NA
CASSPFTNTEAFF
TGTGCCAGCAGTCCTTTTACCAACACTGAAGCTTTCTTT